The 24 T cell receptor beta chains in this list originate from one sample, sequenced in a study of shared clonotypes between healthy human individuals. TCRdb's table, derived via immunoSEQ multiplex PCR, lists solely in-frame clones and lacks some. This sample carries some 2,000,000 clones, 95% of them seen once, and the ten largest clones take 0.13%. The sequenced material came from naive CD4+ T cells sorted from blood. The sample's subset: CD45RA+ positively selected. The receptor source for this set is a man aged 18 to 30 in good health.

In the case of this clone: At the DNA level, this CDR3 is encoded by other sequences in the same sample as well. This chain uses TRBV19 with TRBJ1-5, with D possibly TRBD1 on 5 matching bases. V lost 6 bases, J lost 7 bases, and 13 bases lay in between. The CDR3 length is 13 residues. Germline CDR1 is LNHDA and CDR2 is SQIVND (reference sequence). CDR3 loop: CASRRGLGQPQHF. CDR3 coding DNA: TGTGCCAGTAGGCGGGGCTTGGGCCAGCCCCAGCATTTT.

The genes are TRBV12-5 and TRBJ1-1; D gene unclear. In germline, CDR1 is LGHNT, CDR2 FRNRAP. The CDR3 has 14 residues. The V end was cut by 5 bases, the J end by 3 bases, with 13 bases between. CDR3 nucleotide sequence: TGTGCTAGTGGTCCGTCGGTAAGGGACACTGAAGCTTTCTTT. Its protein product is CASGPSVRDTEAFF.

V gene TRBV28 combines with J gene TRBJ2-7; D unclear. This CDR3 is 14 amino acids long. Germline CDR1 and CDR2: MDHEN and SYDVKM. Deletions cut 5 bases from V and 0 bases from J, with 11 bases between. The CDR3 DNA is TGTGCCAGCAGTCCCCGACCGAGCTCCTACGAGCAGTACTTC. Translation gives CASSPRPSSYEQYF.

The rearrangement links TRBV6-5 to TRBJ2-1; D gene unclear. The CDR3 has 13 residues. Looked up from germline, CDR1 is MNHEY and CDR2 is SVGAGI. V dropped 4 bases and J dropped 8 bases, with 12 bases sitting between them. CDR3 bases: TGTGCCAGCAGTTCCCCCCCCAGCGATGAGCAGTTCTTC. Residues: CASSSPPSDEQFF.

This clone showed up just once. J is TRBJ2-5 and V is TRBV27, with 7 bases aligning to TRBD2. Germline values: CDR1 MNHEY, CDR2 SMNVEV (reference sequence). The CDR3 runs 16 residues. The V segment lost 2 bases and the J segment 1 base; nucleotides outside the gene matches: 7. The CDR3 region is CASSLGGGTLQETQYF. CDR3 nucleotides: TGTGCCAGCAGTTTAGGGGGGGGTACTCTCCAAGAGACCCAGTACTTC.

V is TRBV5-3 and J is TRBJ2-7; the match to TRBD2 covers 14 bases. TRBV5-3 counts as an open reading frame of uncertain function. The junction had 16 bases not matched to a gene; V was cut back by 5 bases and J by 3 bases. CDR3 length equals 19 residues. The CDR3 coding sequence is TGTGCCAGAAGTACCCTGACTAGCGGGAGGGCCTCTATTAACTACGAGCAGTACTTC. This gives the protein CARSTLTSGRASINYEQYF.

With regard to this clone: Relative to the germline gene, one junction end is altered; a read error may explain this. The V and J genes are TRBV6-6 and TRBJ2-7; TRBD1 might be the D (6 bases). CDR1 MNHNY and CDR2 SVGAGI come from the germline V gene (reference sequence). The CDR3 has 16 residues. CDR3 DNA sequence: TGTGCCAGCTCAAGGGGCGCAGGGGCGAGTGAGTACGGGCAGTACTTC. This translates into CASSRGAGASEYGQYF.

The CDR3 nucleotides read TGTGCCAGCAGTGGAAACGCTAGCGGGAGTTCAAACGAGCAGTACTTC. This translates into CASSGNASGSSNEQYF. The chain uses TRBV6-4 and TRBJ2-7, with 10 bases lining up with TRBD2. Germline-derived CDR1 and CDR2 are MRHNA and SNTAGT. The CDR3 sequence is 16 residues long. Unmatched junction bases numbered 11, after V lost 4 bases and J lost 5 bases.

This chain's CDR3 is CAWNHKGQPQHF. The CDR3, as DNA: TGTGCCTGGAACCATAAAGGTCAGCCCCAGCATTTT. The V and J genes are TRBV30 and TRBJ1-5; D remains ambiguous. The CDR3 sequence is 12 residues long. V was clipped by 4 bases and J by 6 bases, with 10 bases between them. The germline V gene has CDR1 GTSNPN and CDR2 SVGIG (reference sequence).

This clone was picked up one time. The chain couples TRBV5-4 to TRBJ2-1; 9 positions agree with TRBD1. V lost 4 bases to trimming and J lost 2 bases; unmatched junction nucleotides: 16. Per germline, CDR1 SGHNT and CDR2 YYREEE (reference sequence). The CDR3 extends over 19 amino acids. The CDR3: CASSTKTGGSPFAYNEQFF. The CDR3 nucleotides are TGTGCCAGCAGCACCAAAACAGGGGGCTCACCGTTCGCCTACAATGAGCAGTTCTTC.

The J gene is TRBJ2-3, the V gene TRBV29-1; D is unresolved. This CDR3 is 13 amino acids long. Looked up from germline, CDR1 is SQVTM and CDR2 is ANQGSEA. The V gene lost 5 bases and the J gene lost 1 base, with 10 bases spanning the gap. CDR3 sequence reads: CSVIRGGTDTQYF. CDR3 DNA sequence: TGCAGCGTTATTAGAGGCGGCACAGATACGCAGTATTTT.

The chain employs TRBV30 and TRBJ2-3; 8 nucleotides line up with TRBD2. This CDR3 has 15 residues. After removal of 4 bases from V and 2 bases from J, the junction contained 8 bases not matched to a gene. Looked up from germline, CDR1 is GTSNPN and CDR2 is SVGIG (reference sequence). The CDR3 reads CAWTLGGGFTDTQYF. CDR3 DNA: TGTGCCTGGACCCTGGGCGGGGGGTTCACAGATACGCAGTATTTT.

The table lists this clone with a count of one. The J gene is TRBJ2-1, the V gene TRBV18, with TRBD1 matching 7 bases. Germline CDR1 and CDR2: KGHSH and LQKENI. This CDR3 comprises 17 residues. J lost 0 bases, V lost 3 bases, and 8 bases had no gene match. CDR3 amino acids: CASSPRTGQSSYNEQFF. CDR3 sequence (DNA): TGTGCCAGCTCACCTCGGACAGGTCAAAGCTCCTACAATGAGCAGTTCTTC.

CDR3 nucleotides: TGTGCCAGTAGTCCCAATGACAGGGGACGGGGCTACACCTTC. Amino acid sequence: CASSPNDRGRGYTF. The rearrangement links TRBV19 to TRBJ1-2; 8 bases line up with TRBD1. This CDR3 spans 14 amino acids. Per germline, CDR1 LNHDA and CDR2 SQIVND (reference sequence). The trim removed 5 bases at V and 8 bases at J, leaving 10 bases unmatched.

V and J are TRBV7-6 and TRBJ2-7; D remains unclear. V lost 1 base and J lost 5, with 12 bases in between. Germline values: CDR1 SGHVS, CDR2 FNYEAQ. The CDR3 runs 14 residues. The CDR3 coding sequence is TGTGCCAGCAGCTTAGAGGGAAACGGCGACGAGCAGTACTTC. Encoded protein: CASSLEGNGDEQYF.

Remarks on this clone: The sample carries other DNA sequences with the same CDR3. The chain uses TRBV18 and TRBJ2-5, with 7 bases lining up with TRBD1. The CDR3 has 14 amino acids. The ends lost 2 bases at V and 2 bases at J; junction bases unmatched: 2. Germline V lookup: CDR1 KGHSH, CDR2 LQKENI. This CDR3 is CASSPGTAQETQYF. The CDR3 region has the DNA TGTGCCAGCTCACCAGGGACAGCGCAAGAGACCCAGTACTTC.

The rearrangement uses TRBV6-6 and TRBJ1-5; the D is unclear. V was pared by 6 bases and J by 9 bases, with 21 bases between. Germline CDR1 reads MNHNY; CDR2 reads SVGAGI (reference sequence). The CDR3 extends over 15 amino acids. The CDR3 region is CASSTIGLALGPQHF. For the CDR3, the DNA is TGTGCCAGCAGCACTATCGGACTGGCCCTAGGGCCCCAGCATTTT.

The chain combines TRBV30 with TRBJ2-5; TRBD2 matches 10 bases. V shed 0 bases, J shed 4 bases, and the junction held 17 bases outside the gene matches. Germline lookup yields CDR1 GTSNPN and CDR2 SVGIG (reference sequence). The CDR3 runs 19 residues. Here the CDR3 DNA reads TGTGCCTGGAGTGTACGGCCTAGCGGGGGAGTTTTCGAGGGAGAGACCCAGTACTTC. Encoded protein: CAWSVRPSGGVFEGETQYF.

This chain links TRBV7-8 with TRBJ2-1; D gene ambiguous. The V and J ends lost 1 base and 10 bases respectively, with 11 bases between them. The germline V gene has CDR1 SGHVS and CDR2 FQNEAQ. The CDR3 consists of 13 residues. The CDR3 region has the DNA TGTGCCAGCAGCTTAGGGCCTCTCCGGGAGCAGTTCTTC. This encodes CASSLGPLREQFF.

The chain recombines TRBV18 with TRBJ2-7, with 7 bases lining up with TRBD1. V shed 2 bases and J 7 bases; nucleotides not matched to a gene: 8. The CDR3 is 14 amino acids. Germline loops: CDR1 KGHSH, CDR2 LQKENI. The DNA for the CDR3 is TGTGCCAGCTCACCAACGGGACAGTCGACAGAGCAGTACTTC. This codes for CASSPTGQSTEQYF.

This clone was seen only once. This chain connects TRBV12-2 to TRBJ2-7; no check of the table's D call, TRBD2, against the DNA was made. TRBV12-2 is described as a pseudogene. The CDR3 is 16 residues long. CDR3 in amino acids: CASRLVGGKLSYEQYF. The CDR3 bases are TGTGCAAGTCGCTTAGTAGGCGGAAAACTTAGCTACGAGCAGTACTTC.

The V gene is TRBV9, the J gene TRBJ1-1; TRBD1 might be the D (6 bases). V lost 0 bases, J lost 6 bases, and 12 bases lay in between. Looked up from germline, CDR1 is SGDLS and CDR2 is YYNGEE. The CDR3 is 14 amino acids. The CDR3 region is CASSVETGSAEAFF. The CDR3 coding sequence is TGTGCCAGCAGCGTAGAGACAGGTAGCGCTGAAGCTTTCTTT. The whole variable domain, remainder taken from reference TRBV9 and TRBJ1-1, is DSGVTQTPKHLITATGQRVTLRCSPRSGDLSVYWYQQSLDQGLQFLIQYYNGEERAKGNILERFSAQQFPDLHSELNLSSLELGDSALYFCASSVETGSAEAFFGQGTRLTVV.

CDR3 residues: CATLRGVEQYF. CDR3 sequence (DNA): TGCGCCACGTTGAGGGGGGTCGAGCAGTACTTC. The rearrangement uses TRBV10-2 and TRBJ2-7; D might be TRBD1 or TRBD2, each matching 6 bases. The V gene's germline CDR1 is WSHSY and CDR2 SAAADI. The CDR3 contains 11 residues. The V gene lost 10 bases and the J gene lost 6 bases, with 13 bases spanning the gap.

Here the CDR3 DNA reads TGTGCCAGCAGGCCCGGGGGGCTCACCGGGGAGCTGTTTTTT. Translated, it gives CASRPGGLTGELFF. This chain links TRBV6-5 with TRBJ2-2, with a weak D call TRBD2 (7 bases). Deletions cut 6 bases from V and 4 bases from J, with 12 bases between. Germline values: CDR1 MNHEY, CDR2 SVGAGI. CDR3 length: 14 residues.